This T cell receptor (beta chain) was profiled in a study of blood T cell repertoires in COVID-19 (dated by TCRdb to 2020 to 2022). Regarding the complete study: Samples from collaborators originated in the United States, Italy and Spain and spanned both the acute and convalescent phases of COVID-19. A freely available public database, intended as a resource for researchers studying the immune response to SARS-CoV-2, is where the repertoires were released. The prospective study material was composed of cDNA or gDNA derived from T cells, B-cell-depleted T cells, or PBMCs. A de-identified subject ID, COVID-19 status, age in years and sex were almost always included in the sample metadata. Where available, HLA class I and class II types were obtained from metadata supplied by the sample provider rather than from assay-based typing. The samples were drawn from the first 160 participants of the ongoing ImmuneRACE study and from 1,200 or so subjects provided by 6 global collaborators. The dataset comprised deeply sampled blood TCRbeta repertoires from subjects exposed to, actively infected with, or recovered from COVID-19. Overall results and qualifications from the work: Clinical and demographic metadata were provided uncurated, with the amount varying by source and participant.

TCRbeta CDR3 regions were amplified from genomic DNA by means of the immunoSEQ Assay, a bias-controlled multiplex PCR. Concerning the study's data processing: Within the assay, amplification of reference gene primers was used to estimate how many nucleated cells each sample contained. To quantify the absolute abundance of each unique TCRbeta CDR3 rearrangement, sequence reads were collapsed and filtered. For each sample, productive Simpson clonality was calculated by taking the square root of Simpson's diversity index across productive rearrangements. Drawn from immuneACCESS, this table holds only the in-frame rearrangements with V and J called that TCRdb kept. Clones are partly lost; checked studies trace under half to an unresolved V gene and leave the rest unexplained. From that table come the V and J calls and clone size; the DNA was used to work out D and trimming. The sample has a few hundred thousand clones on record, 87% of them singletons. Approximately 8% of the sample lies in the top ten.

The junction shows trimming of 1 base on V and 3 bases on J, plus 6 bases between the germline ends. The germline V gene (reference sequence) provides CDR1 LNHDA and CDR2 SQIVND. The CDR3 measures 13 amino acids from cysteine to phenylalanine. Only CDR3 DNA remains: 39 bases, in frame from the first base. Points on this clone: Its target antigen remains unknown. The sample holds no much larger clone one base away, and base qualities are not on file.

Samples from volunteer blood donors who had recovered from COVID-19 were contributed by a second Seattle source. Whole blood was collected in K2EDTA tubes by collaborating institutions according to the institutions' own protocols. For TCRbeta analysis, collaborators shipped samples in one of three forms: frozen whole blood, isolated PBMCs, or DNA extracted from either of those sample types. The receptor was isolated from a woman between 50 and 59 years old who had recovered from COVID-19. The V and J segments used are TRBV19 and TRBJ1-2; the D gene cannot be resolved reliably. The sample was peripheral blood. The CDR3 sequence is CASSIGSDYGYTF. The nucleotide sequence is TGTGCCAGTAGTATAGGGTCGGACTATGGCTACACCTTC.